This TCR beta chain is from a study of shared clonotypes between healthy human individuals. Only one count was recorded for this clone. This sample includes further DNA sequences coding for the same CDR3. Germline V CDR1 and CDR2: KGHSH, LQKENI. The CDR3 is made up of 14 amino acids. The junction had 5 bases not matched to a gene; V was cut back by 2 bases and J by 5 bases. Genomic DNA belonging to each subset was distributed in equal measure over several immunoSEQ plates. Measured with immunoSEQ multiplex PCR; TCRdb has only the in-frame clones, and not every one. The sample lists 2.3 million or so clones; over 85% were seen once.

The V and J genes are TRBV18 and TRBJ2-5, with 7 bases fitting TRBD2. The sequence came from a man between 18 and 35 years old in good health. Some clones in this sample may be carry-over from other donors' samples. Sequenced: naive CD4+ T cells from PBMCs. Noted subset: CD45RA+ positively selected. The CDR3 protein is CASSPGGVGETQYF. CDR3 sequence (DNA): TGTGCCAGCTCACCAGGGGGGGTCGGGGAGACCCAGTACTTC.